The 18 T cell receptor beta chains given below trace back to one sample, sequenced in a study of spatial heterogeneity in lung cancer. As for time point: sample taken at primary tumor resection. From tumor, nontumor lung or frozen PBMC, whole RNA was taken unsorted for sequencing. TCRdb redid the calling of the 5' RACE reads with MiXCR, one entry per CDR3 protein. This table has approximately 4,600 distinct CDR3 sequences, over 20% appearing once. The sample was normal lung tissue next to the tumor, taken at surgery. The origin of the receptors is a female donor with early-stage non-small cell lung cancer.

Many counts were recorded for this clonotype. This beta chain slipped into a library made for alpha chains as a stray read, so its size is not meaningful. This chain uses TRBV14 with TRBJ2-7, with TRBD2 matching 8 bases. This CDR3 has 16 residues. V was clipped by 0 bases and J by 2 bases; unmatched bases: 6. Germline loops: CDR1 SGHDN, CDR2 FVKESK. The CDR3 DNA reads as TGTGCCAGCAGCCAAGATGAGGGAGCGGGGGCCTACGAGCAGTACTTC. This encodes CASSQDEGAGAYEQYF.

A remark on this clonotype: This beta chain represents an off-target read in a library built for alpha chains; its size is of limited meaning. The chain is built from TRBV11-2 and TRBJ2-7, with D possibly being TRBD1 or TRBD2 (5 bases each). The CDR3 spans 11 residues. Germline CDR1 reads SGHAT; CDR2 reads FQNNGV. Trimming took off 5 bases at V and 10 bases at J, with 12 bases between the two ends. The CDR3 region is CASSPGTSQYF. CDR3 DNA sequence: TGTGCCAGCAGCCCCGGGACCTCCCAGTACTTC.

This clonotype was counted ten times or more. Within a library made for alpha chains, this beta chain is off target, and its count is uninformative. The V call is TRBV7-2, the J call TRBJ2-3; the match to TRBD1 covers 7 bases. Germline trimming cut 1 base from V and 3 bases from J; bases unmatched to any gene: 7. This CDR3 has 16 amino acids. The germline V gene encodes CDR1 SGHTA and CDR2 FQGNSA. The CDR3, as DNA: TGTGCCAGCAGCTTAGGATCTGGACAGGCTACAGATACGCAGTATTTT. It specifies CASSLGSGQATDTQYF. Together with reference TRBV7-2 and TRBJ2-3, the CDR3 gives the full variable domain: GAGVSQSPSNKVTEKGKDVELRCDPISGHTALYWYRQSLGQGLEFLIYFQGNSAPDKSGLPSDRFSAERTGGSVSTLTIQRTQQEDSAVYLCASSLGSGQATDTQYFGPGTRLTVL.

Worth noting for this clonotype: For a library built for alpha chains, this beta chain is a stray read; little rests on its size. CDR3: CASFRGYGANVLTF. The CDR3 DNA reads TGTGCCAGCTTCCGGGGGTACGGGGCCAACGTCCTGACTTTC. This rearrangement joins TRBV6-2 or TRBV6-3 to TRBJ2-6, with a tentative D call TRBD2 (6 bases). Germline lookup yields CDR1 MNHEY and CDR2 SVGEGT. CDR3 size: 14 residues. Deletions cut 8 bases from V and 4 bases from J, with 12 bases between.

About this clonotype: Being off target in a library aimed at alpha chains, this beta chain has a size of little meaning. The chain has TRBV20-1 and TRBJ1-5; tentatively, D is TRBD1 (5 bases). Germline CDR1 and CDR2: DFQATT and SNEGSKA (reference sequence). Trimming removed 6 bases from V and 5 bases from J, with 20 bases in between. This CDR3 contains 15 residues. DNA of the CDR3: TGCAGTGCCCGTCTTCCGGGACGGGTAGATCAGCCCCAGCATTTT. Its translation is CSARLPGRVDQPQHF.

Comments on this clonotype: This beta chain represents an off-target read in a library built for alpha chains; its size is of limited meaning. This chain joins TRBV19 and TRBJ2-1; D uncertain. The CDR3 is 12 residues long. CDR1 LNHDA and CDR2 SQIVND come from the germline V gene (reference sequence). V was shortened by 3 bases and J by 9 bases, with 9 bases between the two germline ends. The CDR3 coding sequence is TGTGCCAGTAGTATTGGGGTGGGTGAGCAGTTCTTC. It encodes CASSIGVGEQFF.

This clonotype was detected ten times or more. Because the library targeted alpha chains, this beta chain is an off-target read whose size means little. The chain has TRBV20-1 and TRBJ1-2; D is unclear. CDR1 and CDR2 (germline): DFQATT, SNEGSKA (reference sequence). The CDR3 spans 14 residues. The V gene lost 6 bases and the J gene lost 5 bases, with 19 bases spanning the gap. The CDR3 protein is CSAKPTGRPYGYTF. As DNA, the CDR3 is TGCAGTGCCAAGCCAACGGGCCGCCCGTATGGCTACACCTTC.

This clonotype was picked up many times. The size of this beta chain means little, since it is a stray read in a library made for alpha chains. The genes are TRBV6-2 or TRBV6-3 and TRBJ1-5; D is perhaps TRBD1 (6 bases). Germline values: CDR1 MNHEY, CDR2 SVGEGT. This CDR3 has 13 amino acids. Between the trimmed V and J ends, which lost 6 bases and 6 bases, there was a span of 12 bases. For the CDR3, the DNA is TGTGCCAGCAGGCTGAAAGGGGGTCAGCCCCAGCATTTT. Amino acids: CASRLKGGQPQHF.

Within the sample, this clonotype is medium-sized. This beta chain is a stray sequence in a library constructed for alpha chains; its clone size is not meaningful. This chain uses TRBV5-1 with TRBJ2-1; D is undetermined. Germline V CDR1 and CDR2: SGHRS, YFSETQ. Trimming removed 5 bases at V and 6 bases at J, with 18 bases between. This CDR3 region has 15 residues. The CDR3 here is CASRQGLGFVNEQFF. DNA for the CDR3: TGCGCCAGCAGGCAAGGCCTAGGATTCGTCAATGAGCAGTTCTTC.

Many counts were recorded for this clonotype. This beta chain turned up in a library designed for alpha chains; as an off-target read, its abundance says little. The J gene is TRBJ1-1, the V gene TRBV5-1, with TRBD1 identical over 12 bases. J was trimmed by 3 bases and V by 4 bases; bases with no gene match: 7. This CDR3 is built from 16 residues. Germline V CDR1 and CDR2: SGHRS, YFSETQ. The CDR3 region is CASSPGTGGMDTEAFF. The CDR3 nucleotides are TGCGCCAGCAGCCCAGGGACAGGGGGCATGGACACTGAAGCTTTCTTT.

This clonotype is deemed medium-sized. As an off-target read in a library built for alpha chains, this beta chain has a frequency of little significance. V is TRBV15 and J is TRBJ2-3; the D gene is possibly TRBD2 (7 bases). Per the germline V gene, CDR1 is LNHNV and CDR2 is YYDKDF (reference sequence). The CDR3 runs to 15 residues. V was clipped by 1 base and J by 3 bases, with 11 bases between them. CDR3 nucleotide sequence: TGTGCCACCAGCAGAGGCGGGGGCCTAACAGATACGCAGTATTTT. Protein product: CATSRGGGLTDTQYF.

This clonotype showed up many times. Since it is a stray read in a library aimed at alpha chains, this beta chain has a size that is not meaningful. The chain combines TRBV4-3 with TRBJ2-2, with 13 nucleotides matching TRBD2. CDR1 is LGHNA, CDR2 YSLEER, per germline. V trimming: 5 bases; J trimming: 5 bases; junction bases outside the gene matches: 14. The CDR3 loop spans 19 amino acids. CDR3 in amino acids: CASSTQTSGGSFRTGELFF. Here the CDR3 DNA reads TGCGCCAGCAGCACACAGACTAGCGGGGGGTCGTTTAGGACCGGGGAGCTGTTTTTT.

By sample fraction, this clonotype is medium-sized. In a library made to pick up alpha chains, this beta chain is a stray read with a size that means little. CDR3 amino acids: CASSFMRKPGNTIYF. The CDR3 nucleotides read TGTGCCAGCAGCTTCATGAGGAAACCTGGAAACACCATATATTTT. The chain links TRBV5-6 to TRBJ1-3; D is undetermined. CDR3 length equals 15 residues. From germline, CDR1 is SGHDT and CDR2 YYEEEE. The V end lost 2 bases, the J end lost 2 bases, and 11 bases lay between the germline ends.

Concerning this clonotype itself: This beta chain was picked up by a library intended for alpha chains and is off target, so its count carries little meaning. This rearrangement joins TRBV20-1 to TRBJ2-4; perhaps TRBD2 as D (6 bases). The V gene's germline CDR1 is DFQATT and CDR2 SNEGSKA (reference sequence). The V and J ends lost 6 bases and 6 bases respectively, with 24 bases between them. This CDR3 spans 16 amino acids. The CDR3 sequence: CSAPRRGPKDRNIQYF. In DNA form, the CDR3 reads TGCAGTGCCCCTCGGCGGGGCCCAAAGGATCGAAACATTCAGTACTTC.

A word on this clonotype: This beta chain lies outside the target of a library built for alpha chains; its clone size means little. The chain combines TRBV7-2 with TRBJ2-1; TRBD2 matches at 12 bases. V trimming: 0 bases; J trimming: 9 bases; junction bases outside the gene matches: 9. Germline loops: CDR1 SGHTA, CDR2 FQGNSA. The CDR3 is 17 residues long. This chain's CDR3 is CASSLAPASGGAGEQFF. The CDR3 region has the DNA TGTGCCAGCAGCTTAGCTCCAGCTAGCGGGGGGGCCGGTGAGCAGTTCTTC. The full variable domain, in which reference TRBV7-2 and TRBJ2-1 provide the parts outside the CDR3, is GAGVSQSPSNKVTEKGKDVELRCDPISGHTALYWYRQSLGQGLEFLIYFQGNSAPDKSGLPSDRFSAERTGGSVSTLTIQRTQQEDSAVYLCASSLAPASGGAGEQFFGPGTRLTVL.

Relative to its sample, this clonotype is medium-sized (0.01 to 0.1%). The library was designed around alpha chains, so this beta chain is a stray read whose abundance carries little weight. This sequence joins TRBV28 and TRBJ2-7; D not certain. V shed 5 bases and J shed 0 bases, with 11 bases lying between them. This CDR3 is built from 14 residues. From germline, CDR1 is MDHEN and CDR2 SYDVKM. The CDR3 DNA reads TGTGCCAGCAGTCCCCCGCCCAGCTCCTACGAGCAGTACTTC. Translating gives CASSPPPSSYEQYF.

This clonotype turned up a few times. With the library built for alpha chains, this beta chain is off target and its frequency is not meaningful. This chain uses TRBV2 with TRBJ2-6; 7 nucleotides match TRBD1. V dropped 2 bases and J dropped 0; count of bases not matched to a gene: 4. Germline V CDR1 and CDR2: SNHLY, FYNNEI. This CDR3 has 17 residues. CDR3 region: CASSEMGQLSGANVLTF. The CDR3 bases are TGTGCCAGCAGTGAAATGGGACAGCTCTCTGGGGCCAACGTCCTGACTTTC.

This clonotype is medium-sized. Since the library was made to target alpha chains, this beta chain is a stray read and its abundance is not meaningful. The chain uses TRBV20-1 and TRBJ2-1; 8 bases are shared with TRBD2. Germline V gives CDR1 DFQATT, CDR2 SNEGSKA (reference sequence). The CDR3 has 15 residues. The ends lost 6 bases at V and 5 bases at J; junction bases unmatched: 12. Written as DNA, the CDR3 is TGCAGTGCCGAAATTCTCAGCGGGAGAAACAATGAGCAGTTCTTC. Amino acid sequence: CSAEILSGRNNEQFF.